This T cell receptor beta chain was identified during a study of metastatic and nonmetastatic thyroid tumors. TCRdb re-called clones from the PCR reads using MiXCR. The data hold about 12,000 clones, with roughly a quarter observed a single time. In its sample, this clone was seen a few times. Thyroid surgery was performed in patients who had received no treatment beforehand. The V and J ends lost 6 bases and 5 bases respectively, with 17 bases between them. There are 14 residues in the CDR3. The source material was tumor tissue. The receptor was derived from a female donor with papillary thyroid cancer or a benign thyroid nodule (not recorded which). Some clones in this sample may be carry-over from other donors' samples. The gene calls are TRBV12-3 or TRBV12-4 and TRBJ2-7; D gene uncertain. DNA of the CDR3: TGTGCCAGCAGCCCCCCGGACGGAGTGGACGAGCAGTACTTC. This sequence encodes CASSPPDGVDEQYF.